This is a list of T cell receptor beta chains from one sample in a study of neurological immune-mediated disorders. TCRdb reprocessed the 5' RACE reads via MiXCR and lists one record per CDR3 protein. The table records approximately 46,000 distinct CDR3 sequences, 10% of them present only once. Sequencing was carried out using PBMCs. The receptors were gathered from a man aged 65-85 years with HTLV-1-associated myelopathy (HAM/TSP). The CDR3 runs from the conserved cysteine through the conserved F or W. A D gene is named only where the DNA matches it firmly. Rows give clone size only sometimes, using once, few, many, or a class for an expanded clone.

j_gene	v_gene	d_gene	abundance	CDR3nt	CDR3aa
TRBJ2-1	TRBV20-1	.	many	TGCAGTGCTTTAGCTGGCAGGGGCAATGAGCAGTTCTTC	CSALAGRGNEQFF
TRBJ1-2	TRBV19	.	.	TGTGCCAGTAGTGACGGCAGGGGATTTGGTGGCTACACCTTC	CASSDGRGFGGYTF
TRBJ1-5	TRBV24-1	.	many	TGTGCCACCAGTGGACAGGCGATAAATCAGCCCCAGCATTTT	CATSGQAINQPQHF
TRBJ1-2	TRBV4-1	TRBD1	.	TGCGCCAGCAGCCAGGACGAGGGGGCGAGGGGCTATGGCTACACCTTC	CASSQDEGARGYGYTF
TRBJ2-3	TRBV4-3	.	many	TGCGCCAGCAGCCGGGGGATAATCGGCGCAGATACGCAGTATTTT	CASSRGIIGADTQYF
TRBJ2-1	TRBV12-3/TRBV12-4	.	many	TGTGCCAGCACTACAGGGGGGGGCCGGTACAATGAGCAGTTCTTC	CASTTGGGRYNEQFF
TRBJ2-1	TRBV21-1	.	many	TGTGCCAGCAGCAAAGGCACTAGCGGGAGGGGACCGATCTCCTACAATGAGCAGTTCTTC	CASSKGTSGRGPISYNEQFF
TRBJ2-1	TRBV7-9	TRBD1	many	TGTGCCAGCAGCTACCGGGACAGGGGATCCGAGCAGTTCTTC	CASSYRDRGSEQFF
TRBJ2-7	TRBV27	TRBD1	many	TGTGCCAGCAGTCCATCTCAGACAGGGCCCTACGAGCAGTACTTC	CASSPSQTGPYEQYF
TRBJ1-5	TRBV12-3/TRBV12-4	TRBD1	many	TGTGCCAGCAGTACAGGGGGCCGACAGCCCCAGCATTTT	CASSTGGRQPQHF
TRBJ2-3	TRBV7-2	.	many	TGTGCCAGCAGCTTAGCTGGGGCGGGATTAAGCACAGATACGCAGTATTTT	CASSLAGAGLSTDTQYF
TRBJ2-5	TRBV13	TRBD2	many	TGTGCCAGCAAGGCTGCGGGGCGGGAGGTGACCCAGTACTTC	CASKAAGREVTQYF
TRBJ1-2	TRBV7-2	.	many	TGTGCCAGCAGCACCGGGGCAGGACACGACTATGGCTACACCTTC	CASSTGAGHDYGYTF
TRBJ1-4	TRBV2	.	few	TGTGTCAGCAGTCTCACCTACGGTAATGAAAAACTGTTTTTT	CVSSLTYGNEKLFF
TRBJ2-1	TRBV12-3/TRBV12-4	TRBD2	many	TGTGCCAGCAGTTTGGGGACTAGCAGATCGAAGGACAATGAGCAGTTCTTC	CASSLGTSRSKDNEQFF
TRBJ2-1	TRBV4-2	.	.	TGTGCCAGCAGCCAAGATCACGGGACATCAGTCTACAATGAGCAGTTCTTC	CASSQDHGTSVYNEQFF
TRBJ2-1	TRBV15	.	many	TGTGCCACCACGAGTAACGACCGGTACAATGAGCAGTTCTTC	CATTSNDRYNEQFF
TRBJ1-1	TRBV18	.	.	TGTGCCAGCTCACTATTTGAGGGGTTGGGCACTGAAGCTTTCTTT	CASSLFEGLGTEAFF
TRBJ2-3	TRBV20-1	TRBD2	many	TGCAGTGCTAAGGCTAGCGGGAGCATGGGGGGCGGCACAGATACGCAGTATTTT	CSAKASGSMGGGTDTQYF
TRBJ1-1	TRBV28	TRBD1	many	TGTGCCAGCAGCCGCGACAGGGGCACTGAAGCTTTCTTT	CASSRDRGTEAFF
TRBJ2-1	TRBV5-1	.	medium-sized	TGCGCCAGCAGCTTGGGGGGGGCGGGGTACAATGAGCAGTTCTTC	CASSLGGAGYNEQFF
TRBJ2-5	TRBV12-3/TRBV12-4	.	many	TGTGCCAGCAGTTATGTGGGGCGAGAGACCCAGTACTTC	CASSYVGRETQYF
TRBJ2-7	TRBV19	TRBD2	few	TGTGCCAGTAGTACTAGCGGGAGGGCGGCTTGGCAGTACTTC	CASSTSGRAAWQYF
TRBJ2-1	TRBV7-2	.	.	TGTGCCAGCAGCTTAGGCATTTACAATGAGCAGTTCTTC	CASSLGIYNEQFF
TRBJ2-4	TRBV2	TRBD2	many	TGTGCCAGCAGTGAATCTAGCGGGCAAAACATTCAGTACTTC	CASSESSGQNIQYF
TRBJ1-6	TRBV7-8	.	many	TGTGCCAGCAACCAGGACAGACCGAATTCACCCCTCCACTTT	CASNQDRPNSPLHF
TRBJ2-5	TRBV7-8	TRBD2	many	TGTGCCAGCAGCTTGAGGGGACTAGCGGGAGTTGAGACCCAGTACTTC	CASSLRGLAGVETQYF
TRBJ2-5	TRBV7-2	.	many	TGTGCCAGCAGCTACGGACTAGGGGGGACCCAGTACTTC	CASSYGLGGTQYF
TRBJ2-1	TRBV7-2	TRBD1	many	TGTGCCAGCAGCTTCCTTCGGACAGGGGACAATGAGCAGTTCTTC	CASSFLRTGDNEQFF
TRBJ2-5	TRBV7-9	.	many	TGTGCCAGCAGCCTCCCCACTCGGCGAGAGACCCAGTACTTC	CASSLPTRRETQYF
TRBJ1-1	TRBV18	TRBD1	.	TGTGCCAGCTCACCGAATACAGGGGGCACTGAAGCTTTCTTT	CASSPNTGGTEAFF
TRBJ1-4	TRBV7-2	.	many	TGTGCCAGCAGCCTAGACCGATCAACTAATGAAAAACTGTTTTTT	CASSLDRSTNEKLFF
TRBJ2-1	TRBV5-6	.	many	TGTGCCAGCAGCTTCGCAAGTGAGCAGTTCTTC	CASSFASEQFF
TRBJ2-3	TRBV6-2/TRBV6-3	.	many	TGTGCCAGCAGACCGACGGGCACAGATACGCAGTATTTT	CASRPTGTDTQYF
TRBJ2-7	TRBV5-1	TRBD2	many	TGCGCCAGCAGCCCACTAACGGGAGGGCTCGAGCAGTACTTC	CASSPLTGGLEQYF
TRBJ1-2	TRBV7-2	.	many	TGTGCCAGCAGCTTATCATACTATGGCTACACCTTC	CASSLSYYGYTF
TRBJ2-7	TRBV6-2/TRBV6-3	TRBD2	.	TGTGCCAGCACCCCTTGGCTAGCGGGAGGCCCTTTGAATGAGCAGTACTTC	CASTPWLAGGPLNEQYF
TRBJ1-2	TRBV20-1	.	many	TGCAGTGCTGAAAGAACAGGGTCTACTCCCTATGGCTACACCTTC	CSAERTGSTPYGYTF
TRBJ1-3	TRBV7-8	.	many	TGTGCCAGCAGCCGTGAGGGAAACTCTGGAAACACCATATATTTT	CASSREGNSGNTIYF
TRBJ1-4	TRBV7-2	TRBD1	many	TGTGCCAGCAGCCTAACTACCCGACAGGGAGTGGAACTGTTTTTT	CASSLTTRQGVELFF
TRBJ1-5	TRBV5-5	.	many	TGTGCCAGCAGCCCGACGACGGGGCCCAATCAGCCCCAGCATTTT	CASSPTTGPNQPQHF
TRBJ2-4	TRBV7-2	.	many	TGTGCCAGCAGCCCCCAGGGACGAAACATTCAGTACTTC	CASSPQGRNIQYF
TRBJ1-1	TRBV18	.	many	TGTGCCAGCTCACGACGGGCAGATAACACTGAAGCTTTCTTT	CASSRRADNTEAFF
TRBJ2-3	TRBV15	TRBD2	.	TGTGCCACCAGCAGGGGACTAGACACAGATACACAGTATTTT	CATSRGLDTDTQYF
TRBJ2-6	TRBV28	.	few	TGTGCCAGCAGGCTACGGACATCTGGCGGCTTTGGGGCCAACGTCCTGACTTTC	CASRLRTSGGFGANVLTF
TRBJ2-1	TRBV11-1	.	many	TGTGCCAGCAGCTTACTCAGACCTTACAATGAGCAGTTCTTC	CASSLLRPYNEQFF
TRBJ2-1	TRBV4-2	.	.	TGTGCCAGCAGCCAAGAAGGCCAGGGTCTTCACCATGAGCAGTTCTTC	CASSQEGQGLHHEQFF
TRBJ2-3	TRBV2	.	.	TGTGCCAGCGGGGACTCGGGTACGCAGTATTTT	CASGDSGTQYF